This entry features one T cell receptor beta chain sequence. No antigen is known for it. One base away there is no much larger clone; base qualities are not given. The immunoSEQ Assay was the method used to sequence TCRbeta CDR3 regions. After extraction, genomic DNA underwent amplification by bias-controlled multiplex PCR, followed by high-throughput sequencing. In the authors' own workflow: Collapsing and filtering of sequences were performed to quantify the absolute abundance of each unique TCRbeta CDR3 region. T cell fraction was estimated by normalizing TCRbeta template counts to usable DNA, with usable DNA measured through amplification of reference genes found in all nucleated cells. Repertoire TCRs were annotated as SARS-CoV-2-specific by exact matching of V gene, CDR3 amino acid sequence and J gene to a known reactive TCR set. The reference SARS-CoV-2 TCR set was derived from MIRA and filtered for enrichment in COVID-19-positive ImmuneCODE repertoires, a step that removed public or cross-reactive TCRs. Using the MIRA antigens, annotated TCRs were further analysed by specific ORF or by position within an ORF. Breadth was defined as the number of annotated unique rearrangements divided by the total number of unique productive rearrangements, and depth was defined as the summed frequency of the annotated unique rearrangements. Two-sided Wilcoxon rank-sum tests were used to compare TCR breadth between groups. TCRdb retrieved this table from immuneACCESS and kept in-frame rearrangements only. Not all clones are present; in checked studies, unresolved V genes account for under half, and no reason is known for the remainder. V and J calls plus clone size are reproduced from that table; the DNA served to infer D and trimming. Present in this sample are 450,000 to 550,000 clones, 89% of which were seen just once. 1.7% of the sample comes from the top ten.

The entry originates in a study of Ad26.COV2.S vaccination and SARS-CoV-2 variants (dated by TCRdb to the early 2020s). Regarding the complete study: Vaccine-arm donors were drawn from COV1001, a multicentre, randomized, double-blind, placebo-controlled phase I-IIa trial of Ad26.COV2.S in healthy adults. TCRbeta repertoire sequencing was used to assess the specificity and breadth of SARS-CoV-2-reactive T cell receptors after Ad26.COV2.S vaccination. A total of approximately 30 samples were included in the TCR-sequenced set, comprising some 20 Ad26.COV2.S vaccine recipients, 5 placebo recipients and 8 SARS-CoV-2 convalescent individuals. Ad26.COV2.S was given intramuscularly at 5x10^10 or 1x10^11 viral particles, as a single shot or as two shots 56 days apart. Trial participants were randomized into five groups of five: low-dose or high-dose Ad26.COV2.S given once or twice, or placebo on both occasions. Investigators did not know the trial group allocation while performing experiments and assessing outcomes.

Broad study findings and their caveats: After vaccination, spike-specific CD8+ and CD4+ T cell responses were reported to show substantial breadth. Comparable non-spike TCR breadth was observed between vaccine and placebo recipients, consistent with only spike being contained in the vaccine. Comparing responses between vaccine doses or regimens was not something the study was powered to do. The authors noted that total T cell responses may have been underestimated by the TCR breadth and depth analyses. Compared with placebo recipients, Ad26.COV2.S recipients showed higher spike-specific TCR breadth (P = 0.0014).

The treatment or condition label of this sample denotes: about 20 received Ad26.COV2.S at low or high dose, single or two shots; five or six received placebo; per-sample allocation not given. For vaccine and placebo recipients, the sequenced repertoires came from samples collected on day 63 after the first injection. Cohort 1b enrolled about two dozen adults aged 18-55 years at a single site in Boston, USA, between 29 July and 7 August 2020. Ad26.COV2.S consisted of a replication-incompetent adenovirus type 26 vector by which a prefusion-stabilized SARS-CoV-2 spike protein from the original Wuhan strain was expressed. The TCR sequence derives from a person between 18 and 65 years old who received the Ad26.COV2.S COVID-19 vaccine or a placebo. The sample was peripheral blood, taken in a trial of Ad26.COV2.S vaccine versus placebo.

The CDR3 protein: CASSLHRQNTEAFF. The sequenced DNA is TGCGCCAGCAGCTTGCACAGACAGAACACTGAAGCTTTCTTT. This chain is built from TRBV5-1 and TRBJ1-1, with no reliable assignment of the D segment. According to the germline V gene, CDR1 reads SGHRS and CDR2 reads YFSETQ. V is pared back by 1 base and J by 1 base, with 8 bases lying between the germline termini. The CDR3 measures 14 amino acids from cysteine to phenylalanine. The entry retains the CDR3 DNA only, 42 bases that are in frame from base 1.